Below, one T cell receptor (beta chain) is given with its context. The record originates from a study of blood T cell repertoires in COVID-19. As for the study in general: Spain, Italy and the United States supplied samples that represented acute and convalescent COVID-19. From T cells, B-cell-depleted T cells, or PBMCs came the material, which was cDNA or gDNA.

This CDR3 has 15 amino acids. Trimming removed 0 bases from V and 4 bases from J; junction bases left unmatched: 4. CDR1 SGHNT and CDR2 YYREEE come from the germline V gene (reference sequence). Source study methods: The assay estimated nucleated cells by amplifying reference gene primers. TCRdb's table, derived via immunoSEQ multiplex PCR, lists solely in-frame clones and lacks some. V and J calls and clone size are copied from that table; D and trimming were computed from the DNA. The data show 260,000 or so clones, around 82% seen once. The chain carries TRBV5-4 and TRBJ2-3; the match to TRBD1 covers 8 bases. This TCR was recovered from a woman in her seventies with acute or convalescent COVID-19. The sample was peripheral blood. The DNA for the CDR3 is TGTGCCAGCAGCTTGGATCAACAGGGGGCAGATACGCAGTATTTT. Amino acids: CASSLDQQGADTQYF.